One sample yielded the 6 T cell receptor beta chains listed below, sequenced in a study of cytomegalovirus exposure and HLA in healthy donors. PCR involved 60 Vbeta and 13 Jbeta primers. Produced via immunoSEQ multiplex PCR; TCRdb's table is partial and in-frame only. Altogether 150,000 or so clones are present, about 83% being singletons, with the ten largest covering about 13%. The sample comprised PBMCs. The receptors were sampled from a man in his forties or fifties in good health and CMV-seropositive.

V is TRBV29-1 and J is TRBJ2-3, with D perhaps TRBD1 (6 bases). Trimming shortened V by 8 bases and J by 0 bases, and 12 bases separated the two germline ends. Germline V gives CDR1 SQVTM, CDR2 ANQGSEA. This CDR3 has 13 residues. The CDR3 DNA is TGCAGCACAGGGACCACTAGCACAGATACGCAGTATTTT. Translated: CSTGTTSTDTQYF.

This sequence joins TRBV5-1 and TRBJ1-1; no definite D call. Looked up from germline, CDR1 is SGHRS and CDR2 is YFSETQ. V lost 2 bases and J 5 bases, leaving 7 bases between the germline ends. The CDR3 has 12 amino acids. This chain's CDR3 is CASSFSKTEAFF. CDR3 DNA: TGCGCCAGCAGCTTTTCTAAGACTGAAGCTTTCTTT.

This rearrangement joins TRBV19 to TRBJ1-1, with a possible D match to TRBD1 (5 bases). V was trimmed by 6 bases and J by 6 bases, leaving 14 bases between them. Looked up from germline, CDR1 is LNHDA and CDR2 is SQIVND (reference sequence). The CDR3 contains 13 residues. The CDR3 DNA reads TGTGCCAGTAGGTCCCGGGGGGTCGCTGAAGCTTTCTTT. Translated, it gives CASRSRGVAEAFF.

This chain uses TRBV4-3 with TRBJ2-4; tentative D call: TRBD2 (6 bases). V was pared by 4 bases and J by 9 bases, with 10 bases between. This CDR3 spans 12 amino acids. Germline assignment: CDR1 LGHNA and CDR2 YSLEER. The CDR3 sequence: CASSPSGVIQYF. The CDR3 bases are TGCGCCAGCAGCCCCTCGGGGGTCATTCAGTACTTC.

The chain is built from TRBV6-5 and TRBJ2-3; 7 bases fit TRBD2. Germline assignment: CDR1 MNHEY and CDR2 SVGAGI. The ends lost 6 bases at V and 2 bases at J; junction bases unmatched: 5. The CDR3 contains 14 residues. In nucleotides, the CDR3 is TGTGCCAGCAGCGCAGCGGGACTCACAGATACGCAGTATTTT. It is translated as CASSAAGLTDTQYF.

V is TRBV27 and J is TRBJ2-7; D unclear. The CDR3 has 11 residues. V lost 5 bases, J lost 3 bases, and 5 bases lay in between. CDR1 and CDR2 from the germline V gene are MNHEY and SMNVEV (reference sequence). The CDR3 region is CASSPRYEQYF. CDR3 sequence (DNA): TGTGCCAGCAGTCCGCGCTACGAGCAGTACTTC.